This paragraph covers one T cell receptor (beta chain) sequence. Per the original data handling: Amplified reference gene primers provided the basis for estimating nucleated cell counts. Using immunoSEQ multiplex PCR, the repertoire was profiled, and TCRdb retains in-frame clones only, with some absent. That table furnishes V, J and clone size, whereas the DNA furnished D and trimming. The top ten clones hold about 9.8% of a sample with some 200,000 clones, about 76% of them seen once. These data are taken from a study of blood T cell repertoires in COVID-19. Whole-study context: Sources were T cells, B-cell-depleted T cells, or PBMCs; the material itself was cDNA or gDNA.

The receptor's source is a woman in her forties or fifties with acute COVID-19. What was sequenced was PBMCs or T cells enriched from blood (not recorded which).

CDR3 coding DNA: TGTGCCTGGGCCCGACCGGGAGGGGCGGCTGGCTACACCTTC. Translating gives CAWARPGGAAGYTF. This chain joins TRBV30 and TRBJ1-2; possibly TRBD1 for D (5 bases). Germline CDR1 is GTSNPN and CDR2 is SVGIG (reference sequence). V lost 5 bases and J 7 bases, leaving 20 bases between the germline ends. The CDR3 is made up of 14 amino acids.